The rows below give T cell receptor beta chains drawn from one sample of a study of shared clonotypes between healthy human individuals. Generated by immunoSEQ multiplex PCR, the TCRdb table keeps only in-frame clones and is missing some. This table has hundreds of thousands of clones, around 73% appearing once. Sequenced input: memory CD4+ T cells sorted from blood. All receptors derive from a woman in her thirties in good health. Each CDR3 is given with its conserved first and last residue.

CDR3 protein: CAISEYLGGTGTDTQYF
V gene: TRBV10-3

CDR3 protein: CASSTGLAGGNTGELFF
V gene: TRBV5-4

CDR3 protein: CASSQDARTSGRANTGELFF
V gene: TRBV14

CDR3 protein: CASIAPSEAFF
V gene: TRBV28

CDR3 protein: CASSPTGTDTEAFF
V gene: TRBV18

CDR3 protein: CASSIHNNEQFF
V gene: TRBV7-3

CDR3 protein: CASTLGVQETQYF
V gene: TRBV7-9

CDR3 protein: CASSLRGQINQPQHF
V gene: TRBV7-2

CDR3 protein: CASSQEGPSGDYEQYF
V gene: TRBV4-1

CDR3 protein: CASSFDTEAFF
V gene: TRBV11-2

CDR3 protein: CASSPYISSGNTIYF
V gene: TRBV18

CDR3 protein: CASSERYSYEQYF
V gene: TRBV6-1

CDR3 protein: CASSPAGAGIQYF
V gene: TRBV18

CDR3 protein: CASSLQGTNEKLFF
V gene: TRBV7-2

CDR3 protein: CASSLGRSSYNSPLHF
V gene: TRBV7-9

CDR3 protein: CAISEVDRPTGNTIYF
V gene: TRBV10-3

CDR3 protein: CASSFSQGSGEQYF
V gene: TRBV7-9

CDR3 protein: CSARDDATEAFF
V gene: TRBV29-1

CDR3 protein: CAWTRQGTGEQYF
V gene: TRBV30

CDR3 protein: CASSGEGGETQYF
V gene: TRBV5-1

CDR3 protein: CASSPQSGVGELFF
V gene: TRBV9

CDR3 protein: CASSEQIKAFF
V gene: TRBV6-1

CDR3 protein: CASRGDTNTEAFF
V gene: TRBV2

CDR3 protein: CASRDPREKLFF
V gene: TRBV2

CDR3 protein: CASSSGRDNEQFF
V gene: TRBV7-3

CDR3 protein: CASSLSPPDEKLFF
V gene: TRBV28

CDR3 protein: CASSFEVSFNTEAFF
V gene: TRBV28

CDR3 protein: CASALGAGGGTDTQYF
V gene: TRBV12-5

CDR3 protein: CASSSGEGNLSGANVLTF
V gene: TRBV28

CDR3 protein: CASGGVSGRAYEQYF
V gene: TRBV2

CDR3 protein: CASSLDSFGGELFF
V gene: TRBV7-9

CDR3 protein: CASSSDRDGYEQYF
V gene: TRBV5-1

CDR3 protein: CASTPLAGVLYEQYF
V gene: TRBV2

CDR3 protein: CASSLTARDRSPLHF
V gene: TRBV7-3

CDR3 protein: CASSSGTADEKLFF
V gene: TRBV5-1

CDR3 protein: CASSEGQGAGGELFF
V gene: TRBV6-1

CDR3 protein: CASSEGTGGTQPQHF
V gene: TRBV2

CDR3 protein: CASSLSQGYNEQFF
V gene: TRBV5-1

CDR3 protein: CASRLGFIDGTGELFF
V gene: TRBV27

CDR3 protein: CASSSRGAGSSYNEQFF
V gene: TRBV5-1

CDR3 protein: CASSPGQESNYGYTF
V gene: TRBV18

CDR3 protein: CAWNPTGVGGYTF
V gene: TRBV30

CDR3 protein: CASSLLGEGETQYF
V gene: TRBV5-4

CDR3 protein: CASSVRQSNTEAFF
V gene: TRBV11-3

CDR3 protein: CASSLSSGSYNEQFF
V gene: TRBV5-1

CDR3 protein: CASSPSGNTGELFF
V gene: TRBV7-7

CDR3 protein: CASSPPGRSSGNTIYF
V gene: TRBV18

CDR3 protein: CASSEAEAEDTQYF
V gene: TRBV2

CDR3 protein: CASSGLGVVRKTYGF
V gene: TRBV16

CDR3 protein: CASTPGGAQGRPEAFF
V gene: TRBV28

CDR3 protein: CASSQDWGEDQYF
V gene: TRBV4-2

CDR3 protein: CASSGQLQETQYF
V gene: TRBV19

CDR3 protein: CASSGGLTSGNTWELFF
V gene: TRBV2